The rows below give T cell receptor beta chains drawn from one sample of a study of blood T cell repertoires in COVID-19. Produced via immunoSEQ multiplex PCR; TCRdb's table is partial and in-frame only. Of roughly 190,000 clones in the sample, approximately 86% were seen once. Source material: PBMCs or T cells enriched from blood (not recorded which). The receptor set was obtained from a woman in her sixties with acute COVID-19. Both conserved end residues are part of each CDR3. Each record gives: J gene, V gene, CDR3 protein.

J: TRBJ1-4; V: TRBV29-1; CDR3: CSVQRTVGNEKLFF
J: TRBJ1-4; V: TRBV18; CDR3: CASSPDYTAVEKLFF
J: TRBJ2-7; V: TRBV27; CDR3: CASTYFRAGSSYEQYF
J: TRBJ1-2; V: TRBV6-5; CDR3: CASSNPGANYGYTF
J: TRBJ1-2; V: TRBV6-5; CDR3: CASSTPGSGGGGYTF
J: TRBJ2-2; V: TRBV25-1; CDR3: CASSAYRDTGELFF
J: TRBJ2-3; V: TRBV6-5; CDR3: CASSPSQENTQYF
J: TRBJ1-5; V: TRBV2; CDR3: CASSRQDNSNQPQHF
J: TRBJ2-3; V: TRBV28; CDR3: CASSLAGSGTDTQYF
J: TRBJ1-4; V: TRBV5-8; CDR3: CASTTRDRGANEKLFF
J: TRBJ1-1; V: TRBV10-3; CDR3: CAISESQDRDEAFF
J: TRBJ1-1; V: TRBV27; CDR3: CASSPMGGAEAFF
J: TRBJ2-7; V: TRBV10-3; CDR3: CAISVAQTGTSSYEQYF
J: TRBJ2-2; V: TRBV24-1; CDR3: CATREGGELFF
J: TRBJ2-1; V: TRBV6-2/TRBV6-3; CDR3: CASSYSLGAYEQFF
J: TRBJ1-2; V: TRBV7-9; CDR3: CASADPGGKNYGYTF
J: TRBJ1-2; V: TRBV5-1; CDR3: CASSPDRVYYGYTF
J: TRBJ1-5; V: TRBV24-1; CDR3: CATSDGGQNQPQHF
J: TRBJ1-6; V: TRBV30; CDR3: CAWRYRDIKFVPLHF
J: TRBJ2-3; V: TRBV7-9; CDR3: CASSFGERMDTQYF
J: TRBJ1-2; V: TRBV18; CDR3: CASSDRQNYGYTF
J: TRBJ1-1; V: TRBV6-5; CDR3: CASTKGLMNTEAFF
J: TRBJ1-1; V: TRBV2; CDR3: CASRDLGKGLNTEAFF
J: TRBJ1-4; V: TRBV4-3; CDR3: CASSHLGGTRDEKLFF
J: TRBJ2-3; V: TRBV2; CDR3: CASSEETGVSTDTQYF
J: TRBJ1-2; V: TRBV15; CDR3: CATSRGGTGSYGYTF
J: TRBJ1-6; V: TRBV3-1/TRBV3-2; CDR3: CASSLRDSSSYNSPLHF
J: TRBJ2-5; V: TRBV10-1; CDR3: CASSGTGYQETQYF
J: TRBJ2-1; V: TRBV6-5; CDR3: CASSIGGPNEQFF
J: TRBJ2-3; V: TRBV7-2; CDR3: CASSSPADTQYF
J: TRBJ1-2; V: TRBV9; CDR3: CASSVVDRGNGYTF
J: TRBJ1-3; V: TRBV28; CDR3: CASSLRDRGNTIYF
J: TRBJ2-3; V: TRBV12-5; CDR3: CASRTGLTDTQYF
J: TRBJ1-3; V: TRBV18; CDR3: CASSLGPRSGNTIYF
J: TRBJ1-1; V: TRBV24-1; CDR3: CATSDFTRTGNTEAFF
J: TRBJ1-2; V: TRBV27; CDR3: CASSLTHLQGYTF
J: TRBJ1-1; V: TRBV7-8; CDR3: CASSPRDRGLWTEAFF
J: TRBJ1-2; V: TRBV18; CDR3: CASSYTGTGLTNYGYTF
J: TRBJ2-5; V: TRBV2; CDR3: CASRPKGAETQYF
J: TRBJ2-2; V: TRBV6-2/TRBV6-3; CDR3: CASSRQDLNTGELFF
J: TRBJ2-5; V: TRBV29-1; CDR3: CSAGGREETQYF
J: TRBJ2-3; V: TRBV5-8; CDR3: CASSRGQLDTQYF
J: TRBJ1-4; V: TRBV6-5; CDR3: CASEGATNEKLFF
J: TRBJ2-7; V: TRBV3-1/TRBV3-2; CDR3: CASRNEARTSGRKRPDYEQYF
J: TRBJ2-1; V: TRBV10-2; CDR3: CASSGSAGARNEQFF
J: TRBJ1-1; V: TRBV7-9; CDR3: CASSASGLGTEAFF
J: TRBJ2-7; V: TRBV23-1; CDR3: CASSQSRLYRGRTRYF
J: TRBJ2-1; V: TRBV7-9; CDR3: CASSLLGTSGRAEQFF
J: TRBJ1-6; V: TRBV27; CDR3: CASSPGTAPLHF
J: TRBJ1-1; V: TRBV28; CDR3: CASRRGTMNTEAFF
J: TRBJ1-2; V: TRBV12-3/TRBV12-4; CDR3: CASSLGQGNGYTF
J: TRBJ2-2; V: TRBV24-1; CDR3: CATSVGGTGELFF
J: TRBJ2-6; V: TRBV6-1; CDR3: CASFLISGANVLTF
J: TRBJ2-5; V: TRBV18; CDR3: CASSLAGTGQETQYF
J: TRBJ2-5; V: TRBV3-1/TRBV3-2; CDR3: CASSQALQETQYF
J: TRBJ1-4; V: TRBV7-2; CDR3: CASSNRAGKKLFF
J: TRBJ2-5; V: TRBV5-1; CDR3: CASSSGTRQGGETQYF